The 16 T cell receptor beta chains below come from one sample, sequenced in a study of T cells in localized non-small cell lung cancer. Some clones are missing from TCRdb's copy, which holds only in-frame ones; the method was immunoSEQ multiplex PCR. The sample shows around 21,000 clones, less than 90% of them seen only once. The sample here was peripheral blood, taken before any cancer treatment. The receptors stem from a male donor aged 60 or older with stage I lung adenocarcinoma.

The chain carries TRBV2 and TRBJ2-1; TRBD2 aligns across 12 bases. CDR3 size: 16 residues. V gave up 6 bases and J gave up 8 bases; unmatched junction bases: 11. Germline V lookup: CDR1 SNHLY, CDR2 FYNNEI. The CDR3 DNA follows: TGTGCCAGCAGCGCTGGGCTAGCGGGAGGGCCCCATGAGCAGTTCTTC. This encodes CASSAGLAGGPHEQFF.

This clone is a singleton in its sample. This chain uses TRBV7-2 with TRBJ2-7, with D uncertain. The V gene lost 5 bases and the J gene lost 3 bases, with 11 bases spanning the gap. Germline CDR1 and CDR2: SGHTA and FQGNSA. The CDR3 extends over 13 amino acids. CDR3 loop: CASSLEPDYEQYF. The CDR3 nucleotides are TGTGCCAGCAGCCTTGAACCCGACTACGAGCAGTACTTC.

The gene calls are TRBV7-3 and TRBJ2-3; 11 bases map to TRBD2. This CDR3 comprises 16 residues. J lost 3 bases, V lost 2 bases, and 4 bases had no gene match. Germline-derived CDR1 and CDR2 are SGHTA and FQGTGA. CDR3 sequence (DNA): TGTGCCAGCAGCTTAGGGTCTAGCGGGGGGACAGATACGCAGTATTTT. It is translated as CASSLGSSGGTDTQYF.

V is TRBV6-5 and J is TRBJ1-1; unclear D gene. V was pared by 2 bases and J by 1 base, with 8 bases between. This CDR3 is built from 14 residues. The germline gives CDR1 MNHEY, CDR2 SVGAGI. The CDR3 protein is CASSYGSRNTEAFF. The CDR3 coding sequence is TGTGCCAGCAGTTACGGATCCCGGAACACTGAAGCTTTCTTT.

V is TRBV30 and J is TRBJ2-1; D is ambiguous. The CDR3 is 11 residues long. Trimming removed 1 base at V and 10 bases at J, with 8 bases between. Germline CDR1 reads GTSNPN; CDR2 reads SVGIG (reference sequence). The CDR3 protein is CAWSGTREQFF. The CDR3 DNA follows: TGTGCCTGGAGTGGCACCAGGGAGCAGTTCTTC.

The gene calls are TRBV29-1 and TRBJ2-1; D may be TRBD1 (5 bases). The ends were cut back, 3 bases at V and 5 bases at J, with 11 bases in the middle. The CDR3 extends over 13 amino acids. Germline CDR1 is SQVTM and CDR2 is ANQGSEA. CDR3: CSVDRVLDNEQFF. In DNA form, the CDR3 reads TGCAGCGTTGACAGGGTGTTGGACAATGAGCAGTTCTTC.

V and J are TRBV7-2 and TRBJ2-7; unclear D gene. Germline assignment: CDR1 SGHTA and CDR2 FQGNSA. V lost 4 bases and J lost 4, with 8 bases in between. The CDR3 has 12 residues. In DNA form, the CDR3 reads TGTGCCAGCAGCTCGTCCGTTTACGAGCAGTACTTC. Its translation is CASSSSVYEQYF.

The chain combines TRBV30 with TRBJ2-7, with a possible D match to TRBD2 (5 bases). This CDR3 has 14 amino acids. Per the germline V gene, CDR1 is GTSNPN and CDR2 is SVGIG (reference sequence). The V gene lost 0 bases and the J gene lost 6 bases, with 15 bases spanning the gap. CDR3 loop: CAWSVSGSLTEQYF. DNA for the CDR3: TGTGCCTGGAGTGTAAGTGGGAGTCTTACCGAGCAGTACTTC.

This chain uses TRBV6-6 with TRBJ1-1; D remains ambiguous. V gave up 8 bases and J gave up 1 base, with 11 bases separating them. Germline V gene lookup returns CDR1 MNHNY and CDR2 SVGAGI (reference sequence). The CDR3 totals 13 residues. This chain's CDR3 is CASHTEGNTEAFF. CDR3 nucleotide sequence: TGTGCCAGCCACACGGAGGGGAACACTGAAGCTTTCTTT.

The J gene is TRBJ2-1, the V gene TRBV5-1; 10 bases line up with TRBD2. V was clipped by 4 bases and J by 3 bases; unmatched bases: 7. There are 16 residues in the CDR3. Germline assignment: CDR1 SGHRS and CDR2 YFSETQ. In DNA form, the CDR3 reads TGCGCCAGCAGCCCCGCGGGACTAGCGAACTACAATGAGCAGTTCTTC. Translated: CASSPAGLANYNEQFF.

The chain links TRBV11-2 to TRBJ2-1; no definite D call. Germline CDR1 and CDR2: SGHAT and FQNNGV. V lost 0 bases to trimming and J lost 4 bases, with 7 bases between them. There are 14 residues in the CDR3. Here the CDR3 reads CASSLDLQYNEQFF. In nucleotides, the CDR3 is TGTGCCAGCAGCTTAGATCTACAGTACAATGAGCAGTTCTTC.

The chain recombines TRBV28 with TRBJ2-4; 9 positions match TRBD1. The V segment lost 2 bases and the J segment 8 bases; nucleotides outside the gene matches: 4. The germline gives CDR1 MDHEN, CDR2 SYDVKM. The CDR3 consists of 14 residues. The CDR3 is CASSLTGGADIQYF. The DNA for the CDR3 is TGTGCCAGCAGTTTAACAGGGGGCGCGGACATTCAGTACTTC.

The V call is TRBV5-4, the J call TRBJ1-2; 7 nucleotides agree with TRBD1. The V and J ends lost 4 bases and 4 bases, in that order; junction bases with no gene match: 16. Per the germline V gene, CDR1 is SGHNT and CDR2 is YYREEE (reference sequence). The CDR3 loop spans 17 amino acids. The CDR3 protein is CASSLGGTALNLYGYTF. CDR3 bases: TGTGCCAGCAGCCTGGGGGGGACAGCGCTGAACCTCTATGGCTACACCTTC.

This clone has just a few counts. CDR3 sequence reads: CASSLGAREPQHF. The CDR3 region has the DNA TGTGCCAGCAGCTTGGGGGCCCGTGAGCCCCAGCATTTT. This sequence joins TRBV5-8 and TRBJ1-5; D is undetermined. Germline loops: CDR1 SGHTS, CDR2 YDEGEE. The CDR3 loop spans 13 amino acids. Trimming removed 0 bases from V and 8 bases from J, with 9 bases in between. The whole variable domain, filled in from reference TRBV5-8 and TRBJ1-5, reads EAGVTQSPTHLIKTRGQQATLRCSPISGHTSVYWYQQALGLGLQFLLWYDEGEERNRGNFPPRFSGRQFPNYSSELNVNALELEDSALYLCASSLGAREPQHFGDGTRLSIL.

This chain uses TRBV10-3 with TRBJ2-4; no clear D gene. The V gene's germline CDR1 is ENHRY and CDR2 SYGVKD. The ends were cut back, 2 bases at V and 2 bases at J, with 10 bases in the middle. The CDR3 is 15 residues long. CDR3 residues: CAISETRDSKNIQYF. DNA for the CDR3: TGTGCCATCAGTGAGACGAGAGACTCCAAAAACATTCAGTACTTC.

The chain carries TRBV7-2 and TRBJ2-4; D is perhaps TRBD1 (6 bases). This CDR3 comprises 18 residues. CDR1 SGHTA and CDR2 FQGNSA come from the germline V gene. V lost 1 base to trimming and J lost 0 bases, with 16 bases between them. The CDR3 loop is CASSLEGDRTIAKNIQYF. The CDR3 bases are TGTGCCAGCAGCTTAGAGGGTGACAGGACCATAGCCAAAAACATTCAGTACTTC.